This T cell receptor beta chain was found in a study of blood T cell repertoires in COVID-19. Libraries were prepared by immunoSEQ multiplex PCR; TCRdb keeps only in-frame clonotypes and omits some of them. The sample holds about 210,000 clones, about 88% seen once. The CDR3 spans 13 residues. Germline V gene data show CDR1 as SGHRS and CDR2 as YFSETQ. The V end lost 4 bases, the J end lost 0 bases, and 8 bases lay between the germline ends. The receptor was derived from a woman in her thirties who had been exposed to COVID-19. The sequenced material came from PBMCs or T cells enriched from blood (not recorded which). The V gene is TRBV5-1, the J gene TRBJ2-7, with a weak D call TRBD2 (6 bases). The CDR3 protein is CASSAGSSYEQYF. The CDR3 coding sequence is TGCGCCAGCAGCGCCGGGAGCTCCTACGAGCAGTACTTC.